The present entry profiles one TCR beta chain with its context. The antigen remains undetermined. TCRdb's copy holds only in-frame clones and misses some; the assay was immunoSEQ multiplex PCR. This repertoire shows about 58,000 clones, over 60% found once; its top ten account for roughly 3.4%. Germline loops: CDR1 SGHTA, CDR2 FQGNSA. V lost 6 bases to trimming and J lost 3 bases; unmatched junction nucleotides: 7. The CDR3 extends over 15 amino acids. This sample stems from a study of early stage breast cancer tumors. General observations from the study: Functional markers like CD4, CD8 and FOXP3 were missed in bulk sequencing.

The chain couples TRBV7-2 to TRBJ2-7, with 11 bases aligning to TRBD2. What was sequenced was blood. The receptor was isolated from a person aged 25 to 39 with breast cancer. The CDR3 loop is CASSYSGRALYEQYF. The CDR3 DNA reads TGTGCCAGCAGTTATAGCGGGAGGGCCCTCTACGAGCAGTACTTC.